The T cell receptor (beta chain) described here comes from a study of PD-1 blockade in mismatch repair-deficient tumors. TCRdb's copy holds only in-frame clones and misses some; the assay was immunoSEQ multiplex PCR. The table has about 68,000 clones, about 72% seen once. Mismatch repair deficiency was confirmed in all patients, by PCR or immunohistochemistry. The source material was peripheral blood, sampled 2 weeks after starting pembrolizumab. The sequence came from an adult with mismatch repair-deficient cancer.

DNA of the CDR3: TGTGCCAGCAGTGGGGGGCAGCGGTTATTCACAGATACGCAGTATTTT. It is translated as CASSGGQRLFTDTQYF. The rearrangement joins TRBV25-1 to TRBJ2-3; a weak D match, TRBD1 (6 bases). The ends were cut back, 4 bases at V and 2 bases at J, with 16 bases in the middle. The length of the CDR3 is 16 residues. Germline lookup yields CDR1 MGHDK and CDR2 SYGVNS.